This T cell receptor (beta chain) was sequenced in a study of shared clonotypes between healthy human individuals. Generated by immunoSEQ multiplex PCR, the TCRdb table keeps only in-frame clones and is missing some. The table lists about 1 million clones, roughly 70% of them singletons, with around 1.5% in the top ten. With respect to this clone: Its antigen is unidentified.

Points from the study as a whole: Clonotype sharing among donors was thought likely to change with sequencing depth.

Trimming at V came to 6 bases and at J to 6 bases, leaving 10 bases not matched to a gene. CDR1 LNHDA and CDR2 SQIVND come from the germline V gene (reference sequence). The CDR3 totals 15 residues. The sequencing sample was made of memory CD4+ T cells sorted from blood. Specified subset: CD45RA-negative fraction. This clonotype originated in a young man in good health. This sequence joins TRBV19 and TRBJ2-2, with TRBD1 identical over 7 bases. The CDR3 is CASSETGFRAGELFF. CDR3 DNA sequence: TGTGCCAGTAGCGAGACAGGGTTTCGTGCCGGGGAGCTGTTTTTT.